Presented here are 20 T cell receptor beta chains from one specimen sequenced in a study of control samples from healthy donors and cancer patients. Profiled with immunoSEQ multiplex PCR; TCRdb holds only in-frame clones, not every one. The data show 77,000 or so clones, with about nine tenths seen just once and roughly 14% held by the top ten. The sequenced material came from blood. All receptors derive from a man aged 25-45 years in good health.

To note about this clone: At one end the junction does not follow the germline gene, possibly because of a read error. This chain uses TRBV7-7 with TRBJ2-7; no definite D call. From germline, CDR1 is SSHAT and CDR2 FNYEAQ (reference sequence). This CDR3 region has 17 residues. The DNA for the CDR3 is TGTGCTAGCAGCTTAGCTGGGGTGTGCGAGATCCCCTACGAGCAGTACTTC. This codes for CASSLAGVCEIPYEQYF. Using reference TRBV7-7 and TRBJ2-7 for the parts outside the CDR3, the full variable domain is GAGVSQSPRYKVTKRGQDVTLRCDPISSHATLYWYQQALGQGPEFLTYFNYEAQPDKSGLPSDRFSAERPEGSISTLTIQRTEQRDSAMYRCASSLAGVCEIPYEQYFGPGTRLTVT.

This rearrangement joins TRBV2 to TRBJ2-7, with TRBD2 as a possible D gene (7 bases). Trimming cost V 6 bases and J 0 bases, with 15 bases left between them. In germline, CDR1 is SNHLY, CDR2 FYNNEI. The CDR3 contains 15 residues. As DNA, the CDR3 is TGTGCCAGCAGCGGGGGGCAGGTTCTCTCCTACGAGCAGTACTTC. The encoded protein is CASSGGQVLSYEQYF.

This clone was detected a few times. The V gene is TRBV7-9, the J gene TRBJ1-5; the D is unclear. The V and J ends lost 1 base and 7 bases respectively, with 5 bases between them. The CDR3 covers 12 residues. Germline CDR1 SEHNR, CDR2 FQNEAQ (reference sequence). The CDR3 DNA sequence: TGTGCCAGCAGCTTAGGGAACCAGCCCCAGCATTTT. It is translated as CASSLGNQPQHF.

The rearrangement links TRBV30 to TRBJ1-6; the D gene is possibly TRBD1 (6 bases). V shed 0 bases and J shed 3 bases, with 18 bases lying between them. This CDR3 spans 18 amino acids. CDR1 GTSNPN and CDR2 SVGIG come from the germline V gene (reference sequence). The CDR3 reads CAWSVPRQVGVYNSPLHF. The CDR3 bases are TGTGCCTGGAGTGTACCCCGACAGGTAGGGGTCTATAATTCACCCCTCCACTTT.

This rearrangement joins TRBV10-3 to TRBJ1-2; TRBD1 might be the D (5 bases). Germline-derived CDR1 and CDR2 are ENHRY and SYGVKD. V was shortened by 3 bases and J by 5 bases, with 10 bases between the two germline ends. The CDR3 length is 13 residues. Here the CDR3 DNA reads TGTGCCATCAGTGACCCGGCAGGGTATGGCTACACCTTC. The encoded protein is CAISDPAGYGYTF.

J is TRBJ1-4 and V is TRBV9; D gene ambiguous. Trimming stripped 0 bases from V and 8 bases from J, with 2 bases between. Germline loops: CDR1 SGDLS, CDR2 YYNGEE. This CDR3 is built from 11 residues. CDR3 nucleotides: TGTGCCAGCAGCGTAGGAGAAAAACTGTTTTTT. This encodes CASSVGEKLFF. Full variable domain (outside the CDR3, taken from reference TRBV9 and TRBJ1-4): DSGVTQTPKHLITATGQRVTLRCSPRSGDLSVYWYQQSLDQGLQFLIQYYNGEERAKGNILERFSAQQFPDLHSELNLSSLELGDSALYFCASSVGEKLFFGSGTQLSVL.

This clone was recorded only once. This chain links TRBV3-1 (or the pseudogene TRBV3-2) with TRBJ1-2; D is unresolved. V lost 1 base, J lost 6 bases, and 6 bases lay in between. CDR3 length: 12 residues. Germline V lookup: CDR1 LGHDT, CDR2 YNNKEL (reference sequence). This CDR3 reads CASSQGGNGYTF. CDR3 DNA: TGTGCCAGCAGCCAAGGCGGGAATGGCTACACCTTC.

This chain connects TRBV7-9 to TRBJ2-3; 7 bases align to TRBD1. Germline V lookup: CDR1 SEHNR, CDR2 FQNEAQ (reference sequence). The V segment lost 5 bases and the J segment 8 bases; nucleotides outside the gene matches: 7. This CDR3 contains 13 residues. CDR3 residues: CASSLTGQGTQYF. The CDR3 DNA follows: TGTGCCAGCAGCCTGACAGGGCAGGGTACGCAGTATTTT.

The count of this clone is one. The CDR3 DNA is TGCGCCAGCAGGGGCTTAGATGGCTACACCTTC. Translating it yields CASRGLDGYTF. V gene TRBV10-2 combines with J gene TRBJ1-2; D uncertain. CDR1 is WSHSY and CDR2 is SAAADI in the germline V gene. The V end lost 6 bases, the J end lost 6 bases, and 8 bases lay between the germline ends. The length of the CDR3 is 11 residues.

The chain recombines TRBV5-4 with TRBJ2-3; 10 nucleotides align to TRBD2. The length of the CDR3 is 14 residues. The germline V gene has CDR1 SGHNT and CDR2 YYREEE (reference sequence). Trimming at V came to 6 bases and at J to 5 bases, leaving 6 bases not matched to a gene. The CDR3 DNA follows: TGTGCCAGCATCCCAGCGGGGGGGCAAGATACGCAGTATTTT. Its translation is CASIPAGGQDTQYF.

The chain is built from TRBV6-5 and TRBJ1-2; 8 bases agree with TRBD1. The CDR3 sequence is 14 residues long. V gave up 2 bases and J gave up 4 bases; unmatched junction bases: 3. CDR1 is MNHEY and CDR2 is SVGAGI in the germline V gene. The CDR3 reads CASSYDRGSYGYTF. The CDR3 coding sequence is TGTGCCAGCAGTTACGACAGGGGAAGCTATGGCTACACCTTC.

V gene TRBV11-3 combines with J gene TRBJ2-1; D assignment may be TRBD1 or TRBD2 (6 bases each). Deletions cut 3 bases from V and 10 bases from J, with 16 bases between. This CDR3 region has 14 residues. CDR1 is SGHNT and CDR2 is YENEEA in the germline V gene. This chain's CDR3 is CASSFRGGPGEQFF. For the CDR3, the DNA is TGTGCCAGCAGCTTCAGAGGGGGGCCAGGGGAGCAGTTCTTC. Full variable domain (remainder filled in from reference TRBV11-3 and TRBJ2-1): EAGVVQSPRYKIIEKKQPVAFWCNPISGHNTLYWYLQNLGQGPELLIRYENEEAVDDSQLPKDRFSAERLKGVDSTLKIQPAELGDSAVYLCASSFRGGPGEQFFGPGTRLTVL.

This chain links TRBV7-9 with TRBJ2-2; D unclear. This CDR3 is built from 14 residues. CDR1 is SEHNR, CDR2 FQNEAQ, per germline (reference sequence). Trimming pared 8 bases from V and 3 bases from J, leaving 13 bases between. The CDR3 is CASPRPSYTGELFF. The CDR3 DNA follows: TGTGCCAGCCCCCGACCCTCGTACACCGGGGAGCTGTTTTTT.

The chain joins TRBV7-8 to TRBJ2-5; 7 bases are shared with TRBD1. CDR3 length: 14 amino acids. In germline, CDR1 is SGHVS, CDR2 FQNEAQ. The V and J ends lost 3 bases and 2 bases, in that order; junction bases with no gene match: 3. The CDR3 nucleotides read TGTGCCAGCAGCTTTTACAGGGGACAAGAGACCCAGTACTTC. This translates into CASSFYRGQETQYF.

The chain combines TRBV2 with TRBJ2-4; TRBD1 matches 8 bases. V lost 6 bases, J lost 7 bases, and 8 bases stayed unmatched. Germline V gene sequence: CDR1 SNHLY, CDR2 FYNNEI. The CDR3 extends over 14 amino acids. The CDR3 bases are TGTGCCAGCAGGGCAGGGGGCGAGCGGAACATTCAGTACTTC. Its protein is CASRAGGERNIQYF.

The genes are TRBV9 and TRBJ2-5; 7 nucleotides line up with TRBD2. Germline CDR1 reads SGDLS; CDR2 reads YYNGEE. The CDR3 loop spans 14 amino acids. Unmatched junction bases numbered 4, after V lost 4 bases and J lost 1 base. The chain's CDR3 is CASSREAAQETQYF. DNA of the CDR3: TGTGCCAGCAGCCGGGAGGCAGCCCAAGAGACCCAGTACTTC.

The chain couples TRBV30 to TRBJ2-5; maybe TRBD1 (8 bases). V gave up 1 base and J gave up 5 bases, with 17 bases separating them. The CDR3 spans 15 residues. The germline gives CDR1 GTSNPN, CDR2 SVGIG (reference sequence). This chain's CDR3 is CAWSAGQGGRETQYF. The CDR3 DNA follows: TGTGCCTGGAGTGCCGGACAGGGAGGGAGGGAGACCCAGTACTTC. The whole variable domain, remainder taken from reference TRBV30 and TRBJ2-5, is SQTIHQWPATLVQPVGSPLSLECTVEGTSNPNLYWYRQAAGRGLQLLFYSVGIGQISSEVPQNLSASRPQDRQFILSSKKLLLSDSGFYLCAWSAGQGGRETQYFGPGTRLLVL.

The CDR3 DNA reads TGCGCCAGCAGCTTAAATACAGCGGGTTCCTACGAGCAGTACTTC. Amino acid sequence: CASSLNTAGSYEQYF. The rearrangement links TRBV5-1 to TRBJ2-7; the D gene is possibly TRBD2 (6 bases). CDR1 and CDR2 from the germline V gene are SGHRS and YFSETQ. The CDR3 has 15 amino acids. The germline V and J ends were trimmed by 2 bases and 1 base, with 13 bases remaining between them.

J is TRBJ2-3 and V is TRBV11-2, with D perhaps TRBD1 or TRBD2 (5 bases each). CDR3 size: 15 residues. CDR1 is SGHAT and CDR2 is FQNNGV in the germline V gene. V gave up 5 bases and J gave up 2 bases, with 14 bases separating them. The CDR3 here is CASSKGRTSTDTQYF. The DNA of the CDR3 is TGTGCCAGCAGCAAGGGACGGACTTCCACAGATACGCAGTATTTT.

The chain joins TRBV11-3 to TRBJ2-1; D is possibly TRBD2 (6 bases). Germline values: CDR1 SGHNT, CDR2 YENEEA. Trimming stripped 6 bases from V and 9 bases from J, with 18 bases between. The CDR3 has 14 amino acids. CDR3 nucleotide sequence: TGTGCCAGCAGTAGCTCTCTCGGGAGAAGTGAGCAGTTCTTC. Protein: CASSSSLGRSEQFF.